This T cell receptor beta chain stems from a study of blood T cells in healthy people across ages. Whole-study findings and limits: Relative to aged donors, long-lived donors carried more naive CD4+ cells and displayed higher diversity.

Through a sample-barcoded 5' primer and a J-beta primer mix, a second PCR was run for roughly 6 to 12 cycles. From each sample, at least 2.5 million paired-end reads containing CDR3 were obtained. TCRdb analysed the 5' RACE reads with MiXCR anew, one entry per CDR3 protein. The data show roughly 1 million distinct CDR3 sequences, under 30% seen once. On this clonotype itself: Its antigen remains unidentified.

The sample was also reused in another study, on T cells of mothers and their children. That publication notes: It was related mother-child pairs that showed slightly higher overlap than unrelated pairs, without reaching significance.

Sequences were obtained from blood. The receptor comes from a girl aged 2-9 years in good health.

CDR3 sequence: CASSHYGSYEQYF. The CDR3 DNA follows: TGTGCCAGCAGCCATTACGGTTCCTACGAGCAGTACTTC. The rearrangement uses TRBV3-1 and TRBJ2-7; D call uncertain. This CDR3 is built from 13 residues. The V gene lost 3 bases and the J gene lost 1 base, with 7 bases spanning the gap. CDR1 is LGHDT and CDR2 is YNNKEL in the germline V gene (reference sequence).